What follows are 9 T cell receptor beta chains derived from one specimen sequenced in a study of T cell clones after liver transplantation. Some clones are missing from TCRdb's copy, which holds only in-frame ones; the method was immunoSEQ multiplex PCR. The sample has 40,000 to 55,000 clones, about 86% seen once. The sequencing here drew on CD4+ T cells from blood, taken 24 months after liver transplant. The receptors come from a human patient who received a liver transplant. Some of the T cells may derive from the graft donor.

J is TRBJ1-1 and V is TRBV7-3; D might be TRBD1 (5 bases). This CDR3 contains 13 residues. Germline CDR1 SGHTA, CDR2 FQGTGA. V shed 3 bases and J shed 4 bases, with 9 bases lying between them. The chain's CDR3 is CASSLGGSTEAFF. The DNA of the CDR3 is TGTGCCAGCAGCTTGGGGGGGTCCACTGAAGCTTTCTTT.

This clone was seen a single time. The V call is TRBV5-1, the J call TRBJ2-6; D is undetermined. V was clipped by 7 bases and J by 2 bases, with 10 bases between them. From germline, CDR1 is SGHRS and CDR2 YFSETQ. This CDR3 has 14 residues. In DNA form, the CDR3 reads TGCGCCAGCGGTGGCCGAACTGGGGCCAACGTCCTGACTTTC. This sequence encodes CASGGRTGANVLTF.

Worth noting for this clone: Within the sample, other DNA sequences also encode this same CDR3. The gene calls are TRBV20-1 and TRBJ1-2, with D unresolved. The V and J ends lost 3 bases and 6 bases respectively, with 8 bases between them. Germline-derived CDR1 and CDR2 are DFQATT and SNEGSKA (reference sequence). CDR3 length: 11 amino acids. CDR3 coding DNA: TGCAGTGCTAGCGCGGGGAATGGCTACACCTTC. Translation: CSASAGNGYTF.

This chain joins TRBV19 and TRBJ1-2; a weak D match, TRBD1 (5 bases). This CDR3 spans 15 amino acids. The ends were cut back, 5 bases at V and 4 bases at J, with 17 bases in the middle. Germline CDR1 and CDR2: LNHDA and SQIVND (reference sequence). As DNA, the CDR3 is TGTGCCAGTAGTTCGACAGTGATACCCTTCTATGGCTACACCTTC. As protein: CASSSTVIPFYGYTF. Based on the CDR3 plus reference TRBV19 and TRBJ1-2, the full variable domain is DGGITQSPKYLFRKEGQNVTLSCEQNLNHDAMYWYRQDPGQGLRLIYYSQIVNDFQKGDIAEGYSVSREKKESFPLTVTSAQKNPTAFYLCASSSTVIPFYGYTFGSGTRLTVV.

V gene TRBV19 combines with J gene TRBJ2-7; D may match TRBD1 or TRBD2 (5 bases each). The CDR3 has 13 residues. Trimming cost V 5 bases and J 2 bases, with 10 bases left between them. Germline V gives CDR1 LNHDA, CDR2 SQIVND (reference sequence). CDR3 sequence (DNA): TGTGCCAGTAGTGGGGGACGGACCTACGAGCAGTACTTC. This codes for CASSGGRTYEQYF.

The CDR3 protein is CASSLEAPWGAQYF. As DNA, the CDR3 is TGTGCCAGCAGTTTAGAGGCCCCCTGGGGGGCCCAGTACTTC. The chain recombines TRBV27 with TRBJ2-5, with D possibly TRBD2 on 6 matching bases. The CDR3 loop spans 14 amino acids. Germline CDR1 reads MNHEY; CDR2 reads SMNVEV (reference sequence). The V end lost 2 bases, the J end lost 9 bases, and 16 bases lay between the germline ends.

The CDR3 coding sequence is TGCGCCAGCAGCGCCACCTTATCCTACAATGAGCAGTTCTTC. Translation gives CASSATLSYNEQFF. The rearrangement joins TRBV5-1 to TRBJ2-1; D gene unclear. The germline V gene has CDR1 SGHRS and CDR2 YFSETQ. The CDR3 has 14 amino acids. V was cut by 4 bases and J by 1 base, with 9 bases left in between.

This chain joins TRBV6-5 and TRBJ2-3; 7 bases map to TRBD2. This CDR3 is 15 amino acids long. Germline trimming cut 5 bases from V and 0 bases from J; bases unmatched to any gene: 5. In germline, CDR1 is MNHEY, CDR2 SVGAGI. The CDR3: CASSALAASTDTQYF. The CDR3 DNA sequence: TGTGCCAGCAGTGCCCTAGCGGCTAGCACAGATACGCAGTATTTT.

This chain uses TRBV19 with TRBJ2-7; 9 bases align to TRBD1. CDR1 and CDR2 from the germline V gene are LNHDA and SQIVND (reference sequence). V lost 5 bases to trimming and J lost 0 bases; unmatched junction nucleotides: 5. The CDR3 consists of 15 residues. The CDR3, as DNA: TGTGCCAGTAGTGTCGGGACAGGGCTCTCCTACGAGCAGTACTTC. This codes for CASSVGTGLSYEQYF. Using reference TRBV19 and TRBJ2-7 for the parts outside the CDR3, the full variable domain is DGGITQSPKYLFRKEGQNVTLSCEQNLNHDAMYWYRQDPGQGLRLIYYSQIVNDFQKGDIAEGYSVSREKKESFPLTVTSAQKNPTAFYLCASSVGTGLSYEQYFGPGTRLTVT.